These 2 T cell receptor beta chains share one sample of origin, sequenced in a study of Graves' ophthalmopathy and Graves' hyperthyroidism. RNA served as the template for amplifying TCR beta CDR3 regions. First-round RT-PCR employed HTBI primers, with a second-round multiplex PCR after it. TCRdb passed the multiplex PCR reads through MiXCR, listing each CDR3 protein once. The sample records around 1,000,000 distinct CDR3 sequences, roughly 35% being singletons. The sequenced sample was peripheral blood or thyroid tissue (not recorded which). These TCRs come from an adult man with Graves' hyperthyroidism.

The chain joins TRBV4-2 to TRBJ1-1; 7 bases fit TRBD1. Germline V gives CDR1 LGHNA, CDR2 YNFKEQ. CDR3 length: 16 residues. With V trimmed by 5 bases and J by 3 bases, 12 bases remained unmatched. The chain's CDR3 is CASSSGLTGIYTEAFF. CDR3 in DNA: TGTGCCAGCAGCTCTGGCCTGACAGGGATTTACACTGAAGCTTTCTTT.

J is TRBJ1-2 and V is TRBV9, with 8 bases identical to TRBD1. J was trimmed by 5 bases and V by 4 bases; bases with no gene match: 13. CDR1 and CDR2 (germline): SGDLS, YYNGEE. The CDR3 has 16 residues. The CDR3 bases are TGTGCCAGCAGCCAGAACTATCGACAGGGGAAATATGGCTACACCTTC. It specifies CASSQNYRQGKYGYTF.